These 25 T cell receptor beta chains share one sample of origin, sequenced in a study of glioma-infiltrating T cells after dendritic cell vaccination. Sequenced by immunoSEQ multiplex PCR; TCRdb stores in-frame clones only, minus some. The table includes tens of thousands of clones, about 85% detected once. The source was blood, collected before dendritic cell vaccination. The source is a human donor with glioblastoma.

This clone was counted only a few times. The genes are TRBV9 and TRBJ2-3, with 11 bases that match TRBD2. Per germline, CDR1 SGDLS and CDR2 YYNGEE. The CDR3 contains 16 residues. Losses at the gene ends were 0 bases for V and 5 bases for J; bases not matched to a gene: 5. In DNA form, the CDR3 reads TGTGCCAGCAGCGTAGACGTAGCGGGGGGGGGAGATACGCAGTATTTT. It specifies CASSVDVAGGGDTQYF.

The V and J genes are TRBV7-2 and TRBJ2-7; TRBD2 is a possible D gene (5 bases). CDR3 length: 11 amino acids. The ends were cut back, 5 bases at V and 7 bases at J, with 9 bases in the middle. The germline V gene has CDR1 SGHTA and CDR2 FQGNSA. The CDR3, as DNA: TGTGCCAGCAGCCAACGAGGGGAGCAGTACTTC. Residues: CASSQRGEQYF. The entire variable domain, with the rest obtained from reference TRBV7-2 and TRBJ2-7, is as follows: GAGVSQSPSNKVTEKGKDVELRCDPISGHTALYWYRQSLGQGLEFLIYFQGNSAPDKSGLPSDRFSAERTGGSVSTLTIQRTQQEDSAVYLCASSQRGEQYFGPGTRLTVT.

The V and J genes are TRBV29-1 and TRBJ2-2, with D perhaps TRBD1 (5 bases). Germline values: CDR1 SQVTM, CDR2 ANQGSEA. Trimming removed 5 bases at V and 8 bases at J, with 9 bases between. The CDR3 runs 11 residues. DNA of the CDR3: TGCAGCGTTTGGGGCGGAGGGGAGCTGTTTTTT. Translating gives CSVWGGGELFF.

J is TRBJ2-7 and V is TRBV6-1; 8 nucleotides align to TRBD2. The CDR3 length is 15 residues. Trimming cost V 3 bases and J 4 bases; bases outside gene matches: 8. Per germline, CDR1 MNHNS and CDR2 SASEGT. The CDR3 DNA sequence: TGTGCCAGCAGTGACCTCCGGGGGGGCAGGTACGAGCAGTACTTC. Amino acids: CASSDLRGGRYEQYF.

The J gene is TRBJ1-2, the V gene TRBV4-3, with D uncertain. Germline CDR1 reads LGHNA; CDR2 reads YSLEER. The CDR3 spans 13 residues. V lost 1 base to trimming and J lost 8 bases, with 11 bases between them. CDR3 amino acids: CASSQGGGEGYTF. The CDR3 DNA reads TGCGCCAGCAGCCAAGGCGGCGGAGAGGGCTACACCTTC.

V gene TRBV19 combines with J gene TRBJ1-5; 7 nucleotides match TRBD1. CDR1 and CDR2 from the germline V gene are LNHDA and SQIVND (reference sequence). The CDR3 has 14 amino acids. The V and J ends lost 5 bases and 10 bases, in that order; junction bases with no gene match: 11. This chain's CDR3 is CASSFRQGPNPQHF. The CDR3 coding sequence is TGTGCCAGTAGTTTTAGACAGGGACCTAATCCCCAGCATTTT.

The V call is TRBV7-2, the J call TRBJ1-3; TRBD1 matches at 9 bases. The CDR3 extends over 16 amino acids. Germline CDR1 and CDR2: SGHTA and FQGNSA. With 5 bases clipped from V and 6 bases from J, the junction kept 11 bases outside the gene matches. CDR3 amino acids: CASSRPGQGIVNTIYF. The CDR3 bases are TGTGCCAGCAGCCGGCCGGGACAGGGAATTGTAAACACCATATATTTT.

The chain is built from TRBV9 and TRBJ1-1, with TRBD1 as a possible D gene (5 bases). V lost 5 bases, J lost 1 base, and 15 bases lay in between. In germline, CDR1 is SGDLS, CDR2 YYNGEE. CDR3 length: 15 amino acids. In DNA form, the CDR3 reads TGTGCCAGCAGGGCCCGGGGAGGGGCGAACACTGAAGCTTTCTTT. Its translation: CASRARGGANTEAFF.

V gene TRBV29-1 combines with J gene TRBJ1-1; D unclear. V dropped 4 bases and J dropped 0 bases, with 9 bases sitting between them. The germline V gene encodes CDR1 SQVTM and CDR2 ANQGSEA. CDR3 size: 13 residues. The CDR3 loop is CSVASGLNTEAFF. The CDR3 coding sequence is TGCAGCGTTGCATCAGGTTTGAACACTGAAGCTTTCTTT.

This clone was seen only a few times. The CDR3 nucleotides are TGCAGCGTTGGCGCGGAAGACTACGAGCAGTACTTC. This translates into CSVGAEDYEQYF. The chain employs TRBV29-1 and TRBJ2-7; no reliable D call. V shed 4 bases and J shed 3 bases, with 10 bases lying between them. This CDR3 has 12 residues. CDR1 and CDR2 (germline): SQVTM, ANQGSEA.

This chain links TRBV23-1 with TRBJ2-1; D is possibly TRBD2 (5 bases). TRBV23-1 is sorted into the ORF group, with uncertain function. This CDR3 is built from 16 residues. V was cut by 2 bases and J by 0 bases, with 11 bases left in between. Written as DNA, the CDR3 is TGCGCCAGCAGTCAAGTTGTGGGGAGCTCCTACAATGAGCAGTTCTTC. This encodes CASSQVVGSSYNEQFF.

The chain is built from TRBV11-3 and TRBJ2-3; weak D call: TRBD1 (6 bases). CDR3 length equals 15 residues. Germline CDR1 reads SGHNT; CDR2 reads YENEEA. The V gene lost 3 bases and the J gene lost 0 bases, with 10 bases spanning the gap. Here the CDR3 reads CASSLDSPSTDTQYF. CDR3 DNA sequence: TGTGCCAGCAGCTTGGACAGCCCTAGCACAGATACGCAGTATTTT. Using reference TRBV11-3 and TRBJ2-3 for the parts outside the CDR3, the full variable domain is EAGVVQSPRYKIIEKKQPVAFWCNPISGHNTLYWYLQNLGQGPELLIRYENEEAVDDSQLPKDRFSAERLKGVDSTLKIQPAELGDSAVYLCASSLDSPSTDTQYFGPGTRLTVL.

The chain links TRBV30 to TRBJ1-2, with a weak D call TRBD1 (5 bases). CDR1 and CDR2 (germline): GTSNPN, SVGIG (reference sequence). V gave up 0 bases and J gave up 3 bases, with 17 bases separating them. This CDR3 region has 16 residues. The CDR3 coding sequence is TGTGCCTGGAGTGTTCACCCCCAGGGTTTAGACTATGGCTACACCTTC. This translates into CAWSVHPQGLDYGYTF.

The gene calls are TRBV21-1 and TRBJ2-7; the table's TRBD2 call for D was not verified on the DNA. TRBV21-1 is recorded as a pseudogene. This CDR3 has 15 amino acids. The CDR3 region has the DNA TGTGCCAGCAGCAAAGCCCCCCCCGGGGGGGCCGAGCAGTACTTC. Amino acid sequence: CASSKAPPGGAEQYF.

The V call is TRBV10-3, the J call TRBJ2-1; 9 bases line up with TRBD1. Trimming cost V 0 bases and J 3 bases; bases outside gene matches: 3. CDR3 length equals 16 residues. Germline CDR1 and CDR2: ENHRY and SYGVKD. CDR3 nucleotide sequence: TGTGCCATCAGTGAGTCGTGGGACAGGGACTACAATGAGCAGTTCTTC. As protein: CAISESWDRDYNEQFF.

The CDR3 DNA is TGTGCCAGCAGCTCCTGGGGCAGGGCCCACCTTAGCTCCTACGAGCAGTACTTC. The encoded protein is CASSSWGRAHLSSYEQYF. The chain links TRBV5-6 to TRBJ2-7, with D possibly matching TRBD1 (5 bases). The germline V gene has CDR1 SGHDT and CDR2 YYEEEE. The CDR3 has 18 residues. Trimming removed 3 bases at V and 0 bases at J, with 22 bases between.

V gene TRBV30 combines with J gene TRBJ1-5, with 7 nucleotides matching TRBD1. V shed 1 base, J shed 2 bases, and the junction held 5 bases outside the gene matches. The CDR3 contains 15 residues. CDR1 is GTSNPN and CDR2 is SVGIG in the germline V gene (reference sequence). In DNA, the CDR3 is TGTGCCTGGAGTGGACAGGGAACTGGCAATCAGCCCCAGCATTTT. This gives the protein CAWSGQGTGNQPQHF.

This clone appeared a single time. CDR3 DNA: TGTGCCAGCAGCCCAGGGACAGCGAACATGAACACTGAAGCTTTCTTT. It translates to CASSPGTANMNTEAFF. The rearrangement links TRBV7-9 to TRBJ1-1; 7 nucleotides match TRBD1. The CDR3 has 16 residues. Germline CDR1 reads SEHNR; CDR2 reads FQNEAQ (reference sequence). Unmatched junction bases numbered 9, after V lost 5 bases and J lost 0 bases.

This chain connects TRBV4-3 to TRBJ2-7; TRBD2 aligns across 13 bases. Germline V gene sequence: CDR1 LGHNA, CDR2 YSLEER. The CDR3 is made up of 17 amino acids. The junction had 8 bases not matched to a gene; V was cut back by 5 bases and J by 1 base. In DNA form, the CDR3 reads TGCGCCAGCAGCTACCGGACTAGCGGGAGCATTTCCTACGAGCAGTACTTC. It specifies CASSYRTSGSISYEQYF.

The rearrangement links TRBV6-1 to TRBJ2-1; D call uncertain. V was shortened by 4 bases and J by 4 bases, with 8 bases between the two germline ends. The CDR3 has 13 residues. Germline V lookup: CDR1 MNHNS, CDR2 SASEGT. Here the CDR3 reads CASSGLIYNEQFF. DNA of the CDR3: TGTGCCAGCAGTGGGCTGATTTACAATGAGCAGTTCTTC.

V usage is TRBV7-9 and J usage is TRBJ1-1; 9 bases fit TRBD1. In germline, CDR1 is SEHNR, CDR2 FQNEAQ (reference sequence). V dropped 5 bases and J dropped 2; count of bases not matched to a gene: 6. The CDR3 is 15 residues long. The DNA for the CDR3 is TGTGCCAGCAGCCTAACAGGGGGCCTAAACACTGAAGCTTTCTTT. Translated, it gives CASSLTGGLNTEAFF.

V gene TRBV6-1 combines with J gene TRBJ1-5, with 9 bases lining up with TRBD1. The V and J ends lost 11 bases and 7 bases, in that order; junction bases with no gene match: 9. CDR1 MNHNS and CDR2 SASEGT come from the germline V gene. CDR3 length: 13 residues. CDR3 bases: TGTGCCGTACGGACAGGGGAAGGGCAGCCCCAGCATTTT. This sequence encodes CAVRTGEGQPQHF.

V usage is TRBV19 and J usage is TRBJ2-1; 7 bases match TRBD2. The CDR3 is 13 residues long. V lost 11 bases and J lost 3; bases outside the gene matches: 7. Per the germline V gene, CDR1 is LNHDA and CDR2 is SQIVND (reference sequence). Here the CDR3 reads CAAGASGYNEQFF. The CDR3 DNA follows: TGTGCCGCTGGGGCTAGCGGCTACAATGAGCAGTTCTTC. Together with reference TRBV19 and TRBJ2-1, the CDR3 gives the full variable domain: DGGITQSPKYLFRKEGQNVTLSCEQNLNHDAMYWYRQDPGQGLRLIYYSQIVNDFQKGDIAEGYSVSREKKESFPLTVTSAQKNPTAFYLCAAGASGYNEQFFGPGTRLTVL.

The rearrangement links TRBV5-7 to TRBJ1-6, with TRBD1 identical over 7 bases. TRBV5-7 carries the ORF label, with uncertain function. J gave up 0 bases and V 0 bases, and 3 bases lay outside the gene matches. There are 17 residues in the CDR3. In DNA form, the CDR3 reads TGTGCCAGCAGCTTGGGGGACAGTTACTCCTATAATTCACCCCTCCACTTT. Protein: CASSLGDSYSYNSPLHF.

This clone was counted once. The rearrangement joins TRBV6-5 to TRBJ2-4; D might be TRBD2 (6 bases). The CDR3 runs to 14 residues. In germline, CDR1 is MNHEY, CDR2 SVGAGI. The ends were cut back, 6 bases at V and 3 bases at J, with 12 bases in the middle. In DNA, the CDR3 is TGTGCCAGCAGGCGGGACTCAGGCAAAAACATTCAGTACTTC. This encodes CASRRDSGKNIQYF.